The rows below give T cell receptor beta chains drawn from one sample of a study of blood T cell repertoires in COVID-19. Measured with immunoSEQ multiplex PCR; TCRdb has only the in-frame clones, and not every one. Of 350,000 to 450,000 clones in the sample, roughly 86% are singletons; the top ten hold about 1.7%. Sequencing used PBMCs or T cells enriched from blood (not recorded which). These receptors were obtained from a woman in her 30s who had recovered from COVID-19. Both conserved end residues are part of each CDR3. D genes are given only for firm matches. Clone size is not always given. Where it is, it says once, few, many or a class for expanded clones.

j_gene,d_gene,v_gene,abundance,CDR3aa,CDR3nt
TRBJ1-2,TRBD1,TRBV6-1,-,CASSEANRGYGYTF,TGTGCCAGCAGTGAAGCAAACAGGGGCTATGGCTACACCTTC
TRBJ2-1,TRBD2,TRBV4-1,once,CASTSRSGRTNEQFF,TGCGCCAGTACCTCTCGCAGCGGGAGGACAAATGAGCAGTTCTTC
TRBJ2-5,TRBD2,TRBV5-1,-,CASSLAMTSGGTQETQYF,TGCGCCAGCAGCTTGGCCATGACTAGCGGGGGGACACAAGAGACCCAGTACTTC
TRBJ1-1,-,TRBV5-1,-,CASRPGTKAVNTEAFF,TGCGCCAGCAGACCCGGGACAAAGGCGGTGAACACTGAAGCTTTCTTT
TRBJ2-3,TRBD2,TRBV30,-,CAWSSLAGPTDTQYF,TGTGCCTGGAGTTCGCTAGCGGGACCCACAGATACGCAGTATTTT
TRBJ2-3,-,TRBV5-4,-,CASSLNWDGAGNTQYF,TGTGCCAGCAGCTTGAATTGGGATGGGGCTGGAAATACGCAGTATTTT
TRBJ1-1,TRBD1,TRBV7-2,-,CASSWTGTGNTEAFF,TGTGCCAGCAGCTGGACCGGGACAGGGAACACTGAAGCTTTCTTT
TRBJ2-1,-,TRBV11-2,-,CASSLDWAGNNEQFF,TGTGCCAGCAGCTTAGATTGGGCGGGAAACAATGAGCAGTTCTTC
TRBJ2-7,-,TRBV28,-,CASSLQNRGGLEQYF,TGTGCCAGCAGTTTGCAGAACAGGGGGGGCCTCGAGCAGTACTTC
TRBJ1-1,-,TRBV5-1,once,CASLPDGQMNTEAFF,TGCGCCAGCCTTCCCGACGGACAAATGAACACTGAAGCTTTCTTT
TRBJ2-7,TRBD2,TRBV28,few,CASSPGGSASYEQYF,TGTGCCAGCAGCCCGGGGGGTAGCGCCTCCTACGAGCAGTACTTC
TRBJ2-7,TRBD1,TRBV7-9,-,CASSQINADRGKVWEQYF,TGTGCCAGCAGCCAAATCAACGCGGACAGGGGAAAGGTCTGGGAGCAGTACTTC
TRBJ2-7,-,TRBV3-1/TRBV3-2,-,CASSQGPSESYEQYF,TGTGCCAGCAGCCAAGGTCCTAGCGAGTCCTACGAGCAGTACTTC
TRBJ2-2,TRBD1,TRBV4-1,once,CASSEGQGTGELFF,TGCGCCAGCAGCGAAGGACAGGGCACCGGGGAGCTGTTTTTT
TRBJ1-1,-,TRBV5-4,once,CASSYFPEGMNTEAFF,TGTGCCAGCAGCTACTTTCCGGAGGGGATGAACACTGAAGCTTTCTTT
TRBJ1-1,-,TRBV7-8,-,CASSLQGFNEAFF,TGTGCCAGCAGCTTACAGGGATTTAATGAAGCTTTCTTT
TRBJ1-4,-,TRBV4-3,-,CASSQAGSLREKLFF,TGCGCCAGCAGCCAAGCGGGAAGTCTAAGAGAAAAACTGTTTTTT
TRBJ1-1,TRBD1,TRBV7-9,-,CASSLEQGAGEAFF,TGTGCCAGCAGCTTAGAACAGGGGGCGGGCGAAGCTTTCTTT
TRBJ2-1,-,TRBV19,-,CASRPGHSYNEQFF,TGTGCCAGTAGGCCGGGACACTCATACAATGAGCAGTTCTTC
TRBJ1-2,-,TRBV25-1,-,CASSQSGNYGYTF,TGTGCCAGCAGTCAGTCAGGAAACTATGGCTACACCTTC
TRBJ2-1,TRBD2,TRBV5-6,-,CASSLEISGGLNEQFF,TGTGCCAGCAGCTTGGAGATTAGCGGGGGTCTCAATGAGCAGTTCTTC
TRBJ1-5,-,TRBV5-6,-,CASSSQGNWNQPQHF,TGTGCCAGCAGCTCCCAGGGGAATTGGAATCAGCCCCAGCATTTT
TRBJ2-1,TRBD1,TRBV24-1,-,CATSAPGQGADEQFF,TGTGCCACCAGTGCCCCGGGACAGGGTGCCGATGAGCAGTTCTTC
TRBJ2-5,TRBD1,TRBV7-2,-,CASSRPQGYQETQYF,TGTGCCAGCAGTCGACCACAGGGGTACCAAGAGACCCAGTACTTC
TRBJ1-1,-,TRBV7-2,-,CASSFNPWANTEAFF,TGTGCCAGCAGCTTCAACCCGTGGGCGAACACTGAAGCTTTCTTT
TRBJ1-3,TRBD1,TRBV9,-,CASSVATGGYGNTIYF,TGTGCCAGCAGCGTAGCCACAGGGGGTTACGGAAACACCATATATTTT
TRBJ1-1,-,TRBV5-1,-,CASSLTGRGTTEAFF,TGCGCCAGCAGCTTGACAGGGAGGGGGACGACTGAAGCTTTCTTT